The T cell receptor beta chain described here comes from a study of cytomegalovirus exposure and HLA in healthy donors. Germline V lookup: CDR1 SGHNT, CDR2 YYREEE (reference sequence). CDR3 length: 16 amino acids. V was clipped by 4 bases and J by 0 bases; unmatched bases: 7. The study ran its PCR with 60 Vbeta and 13 Jbeta primers. Measured with immunoSEQ multiplex PCR; TCRdb has only the in-frame clones, and not every one. The sample consists of about 69,000 clones, 65% to 70% of them appearing once. Sequencing used PBMCs. V is TRBV5-4 and J is TRBJ2-7, with 10 bases aligning to TRBD2. This clonotype originated in a woman in her 30s in good health and CMV-seronegative. The CDR3 here is CASSLSSGGHSYEQYF. The DNA for the CDR3 is TGTGCCAGCAGCCTTTCTAGCGGGGGCCACTCCTACGAGCAGTACTTC.